The 9 T cell receptor beta chains reported below all come from one sample, sequenced in a study of T cell repertoires in cytomegalovirus infection. TCRdb re-called the reads with MiXCR, one entry per CDR3 protein. This table holds hundreds of thousands of distinct CDR3 sequences, under 40% found once. Material for sequencing was PBMCs. The receptor set was obtained from a human donor in good health (CMV status not recorded). Some clones in this sample may be carry-over from other donors' samples.

The rearrangement joins TRBV29-1 to TRBJ2-3, with 11 nucleotides matching TRBD2. The length of the CDR3 is 17 residues. Germline assignment: CDR1 SQVTM and CDR2 ANQGSEA. The junction had 8 bases not matched to a gene; V was cut back by 1 base and J by 2 bases. The CDR3 DNA sequence: TGCAGCGTTGAAGCAGGTGGACTAGCGGGCCACACAGATACGCAGTATTTT. It encodes CSVEAGGLAGHTDTQYF.

This clonotype was counted between two and nine times. The genes are TRBV5-4 and TRBJ2-5; no clear D gene. Germline values: CDR1 SGHNT, CDR2 YYREEE (reference sequence). The V gene lost 5 bases and the J gene lost 2 bases, with 10 bases spanning the gap. The CDR3 length is 13 residues. In DNA form, the CDR3 reads TGTGCCAGCAGAGACACCTTACAAGAGACCCAGTACTTC. It is translated as CASRDTLQETQYF. Supplemented by reference TRBV5-4 and TRBJ2-5, the full variable domain reads ETGVTQSPTHLIKTRGQQVTLRCSSQSGHNTVSWYQQALGQGPQFIFQYYREEENGRGNFPPRFSGLQFPNYSSELNVNALELDDSALYLCASRDTLQETQYFGPGTRLLVL.

J is TRBJ1-1 and V is TRBV19; D may be TRBD1 (5 bases). The V and J ends lost 6 bases and 2 bases respectively, with 10 bases between them. This CDR3 spans 13 amino acids. From germline, CDR1 is LNHDA and CDR2 SQIVND (reference sequence). CDR3 amino acids: CASRAGPNTEAFF. DNA of the CDR3: TGTGCCAGTAGGGCAGGGCCCAACACTGAAGCTTTCTTT.

This clonotype has ten or more counts. J is TRBJ1-1 and V is TRBV7-2; D gene unclear. The CDR3 spans 11 residues. The germline V and J ends were trimmed by 1 base and 10 bases, with 7 bases remaining between them. Germline loops: CDR1 SGHTA, CDR2 FQGNSA. The CDR3: CASSLGGRAFF. CDR3 DNA: TGTGCCAGCAGCTTAGGGGGTAGAGCTTTCTTT.

The table lists this clonotype with a few counts. V and J are TRBV28 and TRBJ1-1, with 12 bases lining up with TRBD1. With V trimmed by 2 bases and J by 2 bases, 12 bases remained unmatched. Germline V gene data show CDR1 as MDHEN and CDR2 as SYDVKM. The CDR3 is 19 residues long. The CDR3 DNA reads as TGTGCCAGCAGTTTACTAATCGGCCGGGACAGGGGGCGAAACACTGAAGCTTTCTTT. Protein sequence: CASSLLIGRDRGRNTEAFF. Drawing the rest from reference TRBV28 and TRBJ1-1, the complete variable domain is DVKVTQSSRYLVKRTGEKVFLECVQDMDHENMFWYRQDPGLGLRLIYFSYDVKMKEKGDIPEGYSVSREKKERFSLILESASTNQTSMYLCASSLLIGRDRGRNTEAFFGQGTRLTVV.

This clonotype was seen ten or more times. V gene TRBV7-2 combines with J gene TRBJ1-1; D unresolved. Trimming took off 3 bases at V and 4 bases at J, with 6 bases between the two ends. This CDR3 region has 12 residues. Germline CDR1 reads SGHTA; CDR2 reads FQGNSA. The CDR3 loop reads CASSLKSTEAFF. The CDR3 bases are TGTGCCAGCAGCTTGAAGAGCACTGAAGCTTTCTTT.

The rearrangement uses TRBV11-2 and TRBJ2-3; TRBD1 or TRBD2 may be the D gene (5 bases each). Trimming cost V 5 bases and J 5 bases, with 20 bases left between them. Germline V gene lookup returns CDR1 SGHAT and CDR2 FQNNGV. The CDR3 is 16 amino acids. CDR3 amino acids: CASSPPMGEIRDTQYF. The DNA of the CDR3 is TGTGCCAGCAGCCCTCCCATGGGGGAAATTCGAGATACGCAGTATTTT.

The rearrangement links TRBV27 to TRBJ1-1; D gene ambiguous. CDR1 and CDR2 from the germline V gene are MNHEY and SMNVEV (reference sequence). V lost 2 bases to trimming and J lost 5 bases, with 12 bases between them. There are 14 residues in the CDR3. The CDR3 nucleotides are TGTGCCAGCAGTTTAACGCGGAAAGGAACTGAAGCTTTCTTT. Translation gives CASSLTRKGTEAFF.

This clonotype appeared a few times. V is TRBV4-1 and J is TRBJ1-4, with a possible D match to TRBD1 (6 bases). Germline values: CDR1 MGHRA, CDR2 YSYEKL. The CDR3 contains 15 residues. Trimming removed 3 bases at V and 8 bases at J, with 16 bases between. The CDR3 loop reads CASSQLPGQKEKLFF. In DNA, the CDR3 is TGCGCCAGCAGCCAGCTACCGGGACAAAAAGAAAAACTGTTTTTT.